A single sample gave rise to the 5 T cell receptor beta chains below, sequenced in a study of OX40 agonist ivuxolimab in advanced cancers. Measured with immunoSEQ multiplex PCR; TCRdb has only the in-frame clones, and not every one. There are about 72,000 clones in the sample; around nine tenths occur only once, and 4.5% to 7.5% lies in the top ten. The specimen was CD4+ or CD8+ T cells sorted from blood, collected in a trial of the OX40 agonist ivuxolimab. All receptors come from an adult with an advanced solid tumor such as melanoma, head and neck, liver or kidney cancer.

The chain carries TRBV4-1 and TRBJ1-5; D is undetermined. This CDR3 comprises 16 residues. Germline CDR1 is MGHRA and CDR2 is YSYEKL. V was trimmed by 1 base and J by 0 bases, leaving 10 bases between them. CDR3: CASSQASGYSNQPQHF. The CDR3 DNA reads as TGCGCCAGCAGCCAAGCCTCGGGCTATAGCAATCAGCCCCAGCATTTT.

CDR3 sequence (DNA): TGTGCCAGCAGCGTTCGGGTTAACACTGAAGCTTTCTTT. This sequence encodes CASSVRVNTEAFF. This chain connects TRBV25-1 to TRBJ1-1, with no clear D. The CDR3 is made up of 13 amino acids. CDR1 and CDR2 (germline): MGHDK, SYGVNS. Deletions cut 6 bases from V and 2 bases from J, with 10 bases between.

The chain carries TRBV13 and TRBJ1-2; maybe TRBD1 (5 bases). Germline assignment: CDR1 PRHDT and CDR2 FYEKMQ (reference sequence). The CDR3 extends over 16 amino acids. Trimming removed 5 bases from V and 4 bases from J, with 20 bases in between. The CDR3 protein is CASSLGVQGTFYGYTF. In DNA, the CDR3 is TGTGCCAGCAGCCTGGGAGTCCAGGGAACTTTCTATGGCTACACCTTC.

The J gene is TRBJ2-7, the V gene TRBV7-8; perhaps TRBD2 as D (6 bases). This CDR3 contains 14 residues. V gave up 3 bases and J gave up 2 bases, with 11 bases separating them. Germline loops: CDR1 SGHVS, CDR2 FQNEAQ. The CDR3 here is CASSFPSGAYEQYF. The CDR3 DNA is TGTGCCAGCAGCTTTCCCTCGGGGGCCTACGAGCAGTACTTC.

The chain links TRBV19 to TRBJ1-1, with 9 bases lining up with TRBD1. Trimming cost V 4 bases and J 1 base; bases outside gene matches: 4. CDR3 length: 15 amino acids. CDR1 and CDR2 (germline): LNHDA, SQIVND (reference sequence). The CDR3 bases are TGTGCCAGTAGTACACAGGGGGCTGGGAACACTGAAGCTTTCTTT. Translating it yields CASSTQGAGNTEAFF.